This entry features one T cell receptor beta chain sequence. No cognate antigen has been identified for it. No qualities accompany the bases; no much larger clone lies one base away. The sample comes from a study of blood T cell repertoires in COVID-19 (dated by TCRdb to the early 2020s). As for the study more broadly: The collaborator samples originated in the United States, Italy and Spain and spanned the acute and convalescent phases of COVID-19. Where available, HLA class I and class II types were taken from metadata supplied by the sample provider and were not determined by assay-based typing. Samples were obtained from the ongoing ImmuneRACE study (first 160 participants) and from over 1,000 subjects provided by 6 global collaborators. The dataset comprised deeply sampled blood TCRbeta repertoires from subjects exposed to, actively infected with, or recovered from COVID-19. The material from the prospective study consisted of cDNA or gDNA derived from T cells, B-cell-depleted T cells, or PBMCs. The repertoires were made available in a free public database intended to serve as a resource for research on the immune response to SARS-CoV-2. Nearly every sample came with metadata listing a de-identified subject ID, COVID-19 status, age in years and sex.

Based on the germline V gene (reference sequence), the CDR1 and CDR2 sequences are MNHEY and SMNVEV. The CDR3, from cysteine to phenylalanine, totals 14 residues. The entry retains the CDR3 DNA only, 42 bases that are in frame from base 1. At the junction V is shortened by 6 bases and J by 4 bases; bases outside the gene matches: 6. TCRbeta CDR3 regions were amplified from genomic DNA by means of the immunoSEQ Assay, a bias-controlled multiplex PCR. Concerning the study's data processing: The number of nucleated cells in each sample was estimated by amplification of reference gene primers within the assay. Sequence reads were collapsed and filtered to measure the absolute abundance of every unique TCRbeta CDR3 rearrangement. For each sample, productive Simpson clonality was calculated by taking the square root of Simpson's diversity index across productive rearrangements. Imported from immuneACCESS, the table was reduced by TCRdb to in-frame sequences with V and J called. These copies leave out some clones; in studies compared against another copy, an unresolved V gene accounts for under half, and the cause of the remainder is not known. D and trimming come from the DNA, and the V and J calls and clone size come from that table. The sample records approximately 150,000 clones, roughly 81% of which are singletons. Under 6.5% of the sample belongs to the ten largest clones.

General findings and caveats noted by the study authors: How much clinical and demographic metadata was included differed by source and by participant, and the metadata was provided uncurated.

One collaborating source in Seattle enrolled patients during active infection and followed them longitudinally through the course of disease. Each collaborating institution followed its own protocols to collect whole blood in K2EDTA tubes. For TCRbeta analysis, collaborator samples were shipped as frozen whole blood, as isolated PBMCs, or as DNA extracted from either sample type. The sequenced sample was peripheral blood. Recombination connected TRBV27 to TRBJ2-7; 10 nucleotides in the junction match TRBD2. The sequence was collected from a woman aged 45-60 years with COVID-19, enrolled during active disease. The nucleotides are TGTGCCAGCAGCGTAGCGGGGGGCGGGTACGAGCAGTACTTC. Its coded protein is CASSVAGGGYEQYF.